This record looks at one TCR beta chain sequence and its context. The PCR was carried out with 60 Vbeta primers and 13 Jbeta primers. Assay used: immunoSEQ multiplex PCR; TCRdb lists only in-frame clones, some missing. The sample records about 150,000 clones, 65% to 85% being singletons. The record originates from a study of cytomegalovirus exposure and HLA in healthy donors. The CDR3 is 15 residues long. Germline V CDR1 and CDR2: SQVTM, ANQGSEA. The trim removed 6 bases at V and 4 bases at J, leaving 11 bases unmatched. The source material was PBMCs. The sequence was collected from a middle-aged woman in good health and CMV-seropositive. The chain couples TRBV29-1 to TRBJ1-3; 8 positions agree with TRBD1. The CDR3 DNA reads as TGCAGCGTCGAGGCAGGGGGCTATTGGGGAAACACCATATATTTT. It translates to CSVEAGGYWGNTIYF.